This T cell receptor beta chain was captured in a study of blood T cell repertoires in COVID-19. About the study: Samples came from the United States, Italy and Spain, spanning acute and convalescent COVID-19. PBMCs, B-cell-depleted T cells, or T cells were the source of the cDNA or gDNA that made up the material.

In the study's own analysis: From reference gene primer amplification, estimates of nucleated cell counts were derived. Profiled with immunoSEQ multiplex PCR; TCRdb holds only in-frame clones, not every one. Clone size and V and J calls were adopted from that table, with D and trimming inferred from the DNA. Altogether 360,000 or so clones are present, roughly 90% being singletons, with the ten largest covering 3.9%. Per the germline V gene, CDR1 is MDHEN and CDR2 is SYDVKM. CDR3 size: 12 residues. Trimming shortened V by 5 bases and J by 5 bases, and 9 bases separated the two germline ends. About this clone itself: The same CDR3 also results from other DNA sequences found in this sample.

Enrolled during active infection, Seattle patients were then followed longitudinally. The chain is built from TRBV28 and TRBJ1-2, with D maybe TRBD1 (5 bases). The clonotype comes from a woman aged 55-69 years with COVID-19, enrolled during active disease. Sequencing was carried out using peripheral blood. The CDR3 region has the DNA TGTGCCAGCAGTCCCCAGGGATATGGCTACACCTTC. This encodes CASSPQGYGYTF.